Below, one TCR beta chain is given with its context. After template switching added a universal primer site, the resulting cDNA carried unique molecular identifiers. Via MiXCR, TCRdb re-called the 5' RACE reads, giving one row per CDR3 protein. The repertoire has approximately 680,000 distinct CDR3 sequences, 7% to 7.5% of them found once; the top ten carry over 1.5%. The data originate from a study of identical twins. With 5 bases removed from V and 5 bases from J, the gap between germline ends came to 12 bases. This CDR3 is built from 14 residues. From germline, CDR1 is SEHNR and CDR2 FQNEAQ (reference sequence). This sample was also put to use in a study of yellow fever vaccine responses in identical twins.

Specimen: PBMCs. The chain employs TRBV7-9 and TRBJ2-2, with D possibly TRBD1 on 6 matching bases. This clonotype was sampled from a young woman in good health. The CDR3 region is CASSGPGVTGELFF. In nucleotides, the CDR3 is TGTGCCAGCAGCGGACCAGGGGTAACCGGGGAGCTGTTTTTT.